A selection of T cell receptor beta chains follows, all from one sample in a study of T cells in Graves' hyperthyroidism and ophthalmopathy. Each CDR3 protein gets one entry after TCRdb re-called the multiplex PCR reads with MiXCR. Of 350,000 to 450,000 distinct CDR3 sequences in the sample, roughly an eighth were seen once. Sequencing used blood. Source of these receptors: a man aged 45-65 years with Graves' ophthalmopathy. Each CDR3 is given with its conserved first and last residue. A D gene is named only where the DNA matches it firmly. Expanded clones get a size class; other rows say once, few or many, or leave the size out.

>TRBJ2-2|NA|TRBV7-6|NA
TGTGCCAGCAGCCACCTGACGAAGCTCAGCACCGGGGAGCTGTTTTTT
CASSHLTKLSTGELFF
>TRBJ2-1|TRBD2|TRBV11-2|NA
TGTGCCAGCAGCTCAGGAGCGGGAAGGTTCGATGAGCAGTTCTTC
CASSSGAGRFDEQFF
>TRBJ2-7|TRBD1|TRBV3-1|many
TGTGCCAGCAGCCCCGGACAGGGATACTACGAGCAGTACTTC
CASSPGQGYYEQYF
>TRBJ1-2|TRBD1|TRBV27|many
TGTGCCAGCAGTTTATACCCGGGACAGGGTTATGGCTACACCTTC
CASSLYPGQGYGYTF
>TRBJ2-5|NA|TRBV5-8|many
TGTGCCAGCAGCTTGGCCTTGACAAGACAAGAGACCCAGTACTTC
CASSLALTRQETQYF
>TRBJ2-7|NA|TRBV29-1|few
TGCAGCGTGGAAGCAGGGGTTACCTACGAGCAGTACTTC
CSVEAGVTYEQYF
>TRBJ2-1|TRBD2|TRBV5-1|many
TGCGCCAGCAGCTTAAGACTAGCGGGAGTTGGAAATGAGCAGTTCTTC
CASSLRLAGVGNEQFF
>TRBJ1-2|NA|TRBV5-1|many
TGCGCCAGCAGCTTGGTTTCGGACTATGGCTACACCTTC
CASSLVSDYGYTF
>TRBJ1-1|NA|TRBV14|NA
TGTGCCAGCAGCCCAAACCGGGGGGGCACTGAAGCTTTCTTT
CASSPNRGGTEAFF
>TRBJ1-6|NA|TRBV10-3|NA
TGTGCCACCAACAACGGATCCGCGGGTGTTTCACCCCTCCACTTT
CATNNGSAGVSPLHF
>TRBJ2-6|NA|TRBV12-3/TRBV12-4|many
TGTGCCAGCAGTTTAGCGGTCGGTATCTCTGGGGCCAACGTCCTGACTTTC
CASSLAVGISGANVLTF
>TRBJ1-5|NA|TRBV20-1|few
TGCAGTGCTAGAGATCCCGGACGGTATAGCAATCAGCCCCAGCATTTT
CSARDPGRYSNQPQHF
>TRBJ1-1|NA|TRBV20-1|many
TGCAGTGCCCCACCCCCGGGACGGAACACTGAAGCTTTCTTT
CSAPPPGRNTEAFF
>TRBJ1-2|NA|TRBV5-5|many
TGTGCCAGCAGCTTGGCCAGGAACGATAATGGCTACACCTTC
CASSLARNDNGYTF
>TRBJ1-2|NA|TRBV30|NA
TGTGCCTGGAGGTCGCCCGGTGGGGGGCTGCGCTATGGCTACACCTTC
CAWRSPGGGLRYGYTF
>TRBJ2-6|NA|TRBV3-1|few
TGTGCCAGCAGCCTCTCTAGGGGGGTTTCTGGGGCCAACGTCCTGACTTTC
CASSLSRGVSGANVLTF
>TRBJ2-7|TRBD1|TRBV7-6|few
TGTGCCAGCAGCCCAGATCCGTCAGGGGGCGCGAACGAGCAGTACTTC
CASSPDPSGGANEQYF
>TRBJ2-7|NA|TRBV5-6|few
TGTGCCAGCAGCCGGTGGGGGGCCACCTACGAGCAGTACTTC
CASSRWGATYEQYF
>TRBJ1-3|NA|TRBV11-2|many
TGTGCCAGCAGCTTAGCGGGAGTCTCTGGAAACACCATATATTTT
CASSLAGVSGNTIYF
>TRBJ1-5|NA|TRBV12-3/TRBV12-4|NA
TGTGCCAGCAGTTTCGCGGGTTCTAGCAATCAGCCCCAGCATTTT
CASSFAGSSNQPQHF
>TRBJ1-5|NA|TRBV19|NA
TGTGCCAGTAGTACCGGACCCACGGATCAGCCCCAGCATTTT
CASSTGPTDQPQHF
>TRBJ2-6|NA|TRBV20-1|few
TGCAGTGCTCCCGACTGGAACTCTGGGGCCAACGTCCTGACTTTC
CSAPDWNSGANVLTF
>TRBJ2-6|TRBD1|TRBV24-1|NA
TGTGCCACCAGTGATCGGACAGGCGAAATCTCTGGGGCCAACGTCCTGACTTTC
CATSDRTGEISGANVLTF
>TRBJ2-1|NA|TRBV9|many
TGTGCCAGCAGCCCAAGTACTTTCTCCTACAATGAGCAGTTCTTC
CASSPSTFSYNEQFF
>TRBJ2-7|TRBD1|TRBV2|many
TGTGCCAGCACCTATTTCCGGGAAGACAGGGCCGGGCTGGGCTACGAGCAGTACTTC
CASTYFREDRAGLGYEQYF